The TCR beta chain under discussion was sequenced for a study of T-cell memory formation after mild COVID-19. Whole-study results and caveats: Still unconfirmed is whether the second-wave clones peaking on day 37 recognized SARS-CoV-2. Whereas later expanders leaned CD4+, clones contracting day 15 to 85 showed a balanced CD4/CD8 makeup.

This clonotype was picked up a small number of times. No antigen is known for it. The germline V gene has CDR1 MGHRA and CDR2 YSYEKL. The ends lost 2 bases at V and 7 bases at J; junction bases unmatched: 10. The CDR3 spans 15 residues. After 5'RACE with constant-segment primers, TCR alpha and TCR beta cDNA libraries carrying sample barcodes and UMIs were obtained. TCRdb used MiXCR to reprocess the 5' RACE reads, holding one entry per CDR3 protein. The sample has roughly 380,000 distinct CDR3 sequences, 25% to 30% seen once. The sample comprised PBMCs or a T cell subset sorted from them (not recorded which). The V and J genes are TRBV4-1 and TRBJ1-2; 7 nucleotides agree with TRBD1. This TCR derives from an adult woman who had mild COVID-19 (a few samples of this study predate the infection). Cell type and time point are not known. For the CDR3, the DNA is TGCGCCAGCAGCCAAACCCCGACAGGGTCAGGTGGCTACACCTTC. Translated, it gives CASSQTPTGSGGYTF.